This TCR beta chain came from a study of T cell responses to AZD1222 COVID-19 vaccine. Overall study findings and caveats: Seropositive at baseline were only 5 or 6 AZD1222 recipients. Repertoires were collected only later (after the peak T cell response had occurred). The study found vaccine-associated CD4 TCRs spanning spike, dominant at 160-218 and 743-854. Clonal diversity may have been underestimated, and the donors were mostly white British, with more females than males.

To note about this clone: Its antigen is unidentified.

The method was immunoSEQ multiplex PCR; TCRdb's version includes in-frame clones alone and lacks a portion of them. The sample holds 150,000 to 160,000 clones; 85% to 95% are singletons and the top ten take roughly 1.6%. CDR1 SGHTA and CDR2 FQGNSA come from the germline V gene. With 7 bases clipped from V and 3 bases from J, the junction kept 13 bases outside the gene matches. The CDR3 length is 17 residues. The V call is TRBV7-2, the J call TRBJ2-1; 9 nucleotides align to TRBD1. This clonotype was sampled from an adult who received the AZD1222 COVID-19 vaccine. This specimen consisted of peripheral blood, obtained 28 days after the second AZD1222 dose. The CDR3 sequence: CASNHGAGQGFYNEQFF. The CDR3 DNA is TGTGCCAGCAACCACGGGGCAGGACAGGGGTTCTACAATGAGCAGTTCTTC.